The 14 T cell receptor beta chains presented below share a single source sample, sequenced in a study of cytomegalovirus exposure and HLA in healthy donors. The primer mix had 60 Vbeta and 13 Jbeta primers. This table comes from immunoSEQ multiplex PCR, and its TCRdb copy is limited to in-frame clones, with some not included. The profile shows roughly 160,000 clones, roughly 78% of them singletons. The sample consisted of PBMCs. These receptors were obtained from a man aged 35-49 years in good health and CMV-seronegative.

Details on this clone: At one end, the junction sequence differs from germline, possibly due to a read error. The chain recombines TRBV7-2 with TRBJ2-6, with D possibly being TRBD1 (7 bases). Per the germline V gene, CDR1 is SGHTA and CDR2 is FQGNSA. CDR3 length: 17 residues. The CDR3 DNA reads TGTGCCAGCAGCTTGTTGGGCAGGGGGGCTGGGGCCAACGGCCTGACTTTC. Translation: CASSLLGRGAGANGLTF. The full variable domain, its missing parts supplied by reference TRBV7-2 and TRBJ2-6, is GAGVSQSPSNKVTEKGKDVELRCDPISGHTALYWYRQSLGQGLEFLIYFQGNSAPDKSGLPSDRFSAERTGGSVSTLTIQRTQQEDSAVYLCASSLLGRGAGANGLTFGAGSRLTVL.

About this clone itself: The sample carries other DNA sequences with the same CDR3. The chain uses TRBV6-5 and TRBJ2-7; 9 nucleotides agree with TRBD2. The length of the CDR3 is 14 residues. The V segment lost 6 bases and the J segment 5 bases; nucleotides outside the gene matches: 8. Germline V gene data show CDR1 as MNHEY and CDR2 as SVGAGI. The CDR3 DNA reads TGTGCCAGCAGCTCGGGACTAGCTCCCCACGAGCAGTACTTC. It codes for CASSSGLAPHEQYF.

The rearrangement links TRBV6-1 to TRBJ2-7; D unclear. V was cut by 4 bases and J by 3 bases, with 10 bases left in between. The CDR3 has 13 amino acids. Per the germline V gene, CDR1 is MNHNS and CDR2 is SASEGT. CDR3 coding DNA: TGTGCCAGCAGTGTCGCAGGTTACTACGAGCAGTACTTC. It yields the protein CASSVAGYYEQYF.

This rearrangement joins TRBV28 to TRBJ2-5, with D perhaps matching TRBD2 (5 bases). V lost 6 bases to trimming and J lost 11 bases, with 16 bases between them. Germline-derived CDR1 and CDR2 are MDHEN and SYDVKM. This CDR3 spans 12 amino acids. CDR3 coding DNA: TGTGCCAGCAGGGATGGACTGACTAAGCAGTACTTC. Translating gives CASRDGLTKQYF.

This clone has only a few counts. The rearrangement links TRBV2 to TRBJ2-5; TRBD1 is a possible D gene (5 bases). The end of the DNA aligns better with TRBJ2-7, so the J call may be wrong. Germline V CDR1 and CDR2: SNHLY, FYNNEI. CDR3 length: 12 amino acids. This CDR3 reads CASRTTAYEQYF. The CDR3 DNA follows: TGTGCCAGCAGGACGACAGCCTACGAGCAGTACTTC.

The V and J genes are TRBV6-5 and TRBJ2-1, with 8 bases identical to TRBD2. Germline V gene sequence: CDR1 MNHEY, CDR2 SVGAGI. This CDR3 spans 15 amino acids. Germline trimming cut 11 bases from V and 2 bases from J; bases unmatched to any gene: 11. CDR3 protein: CAGKETGGAYNEQFF. CDR3 sequence (DNA): TGTGCCGGCAAGGAAACGGGAGGGGCCTACAATGAGCAGTTCTTC.

This clone was counted a few times. The chain links TRBV7-8 to TRBJ2-3; D possibly corresponds to TRBD1 (5 bases). The V end lost 7 bases, the J end lost 2 bases, and 16 bases lay between the germline ends. The CDR3 is made up of 15 amino acids. Per the germline V gene, CDR1 is SGHVS and CDR2 is FQNEAQ. In nucleotides, the CDR3 is TGTGCCAGCACAGCCTGGGGCAGGCCCACAGATACGCAGTATTTT. It codes for CASTAWGRPTDTQYF. Combining the CDR3 with reference TRBV7-8 and TRBJ2-3 gives the whole variable domain GAGVSQSPRYKVAKRGQDVALRCDPISGHVSLFWYQQALGQGPEFLTYFQNEAQLDKSGLPSDRFFAERPEGSVSTLKIQRTQQEDSAVYLCASTAWGRPTDTQYFGPGTRLTVL.

This chain connects TRBV28 to TRBJ2-7, with a weak D call TRBD2 (6 bases). With 6 bases removed from V and 3 bases from J, the gap between germline ends came to 15 bases. This CDR3 is 14 amino acids long. Germline V gene lookup returns CDR1 MDHEN and CDR2 SYDVKM. DNA of the CDR3: TGTGCCAGCAGCAACAATCAGGGACTCTACGAGCAGTACTTC. As protein: CASSNNQGLYEQYF.

The V gene is TRBV6-5, the J gene TRBJ2-7, with D tentatively TRBD1 (5 bases). This CDR3 is built from 14 residues. Germline V gene sequence: CDR1 MNHEY, CDR2 SVGAGI. V dropped 2 bases and J dropped 3 bases, with 11 bases sitting between them. CDR3 DNA sequence: TGTGCCAGCAGTTACCTGGGCAGGGTCTACGAGCAGTACTTC. It encodes CASSYLGRVYEQYF.

This clone was picked up one time. The gene calls are TRBV7-6 and TRBJ2-2; 9 bases are shared with TRBD2. The CDR3 has 18 residues. Trimming removed 5 bases from V and 6 bases from J; junction bases left unmatched: 16. CDR1 and CDR2 (germline): SGHVS, FNYEAQ. Here the CDR3 DNA reads TGTGCCAGCAGCCCGGGACTAGCCAACTCAATCTATCCCGGGGAGCTGTTTTTT. It specifies CASSPGLANSIYPGELFF.

The chain uses TRBV9 and TRBJ2-3; TRBD2 matches 9 bases. CDR1 is SGDLS, CDR2 YYNGEE, per germline. The junction had 6 bases not matched to a gene; V was cut back by 0 bases and J by 4 bases. This CDR3 is built from 16 residues. CDR3 in amino acids: CASSVGGGGGADTQYF. The CDR3, as DNA: TGTGCCAGCAGCGTAGGGGGCGGCGGGGGGGCAGATACGCAGTATTTT.

J is TRBJ1-5 and V is TRBV10-3; maybe TRBD1 (6 bases). The V end was cut by 2 bases, the J end by 2 bases, with 19 bases between. Looked up from germline, CDR1 is ENHRY and CDR2 is SYGVKD. This CDR3 contains 18 residues. CDR3 DNA sequence: TGTGCCATCAGTGAGCAACAGCCGGGCCAGGGGCGCAATCAGCCCCAGCATTTT. Translating it yields CAISEQQPGQGRNQPQHF.

This chain links TRBV4-1 with TRBJ2-7, with a tentative D call TRBD1 (5 bases). The CDR3 spans 16 residues. Trimming pared 4 bases from V and 1 base from J, leaving 17 bases between. Germline-derived CDR1 and CDR2 are MGHRA and YSYEKL. The CDR3 is CASSPPDSPISYEQYF. DNA of the CDR3: TGCGCCAGCAGCCCCCCCGACAGTCCAATTTCCTACGAGCAGTACTTC.

As to this clone: Its ends do not fully match the called genes, so a read error is possible. This chain joins TRBV9 and TRBJ1-4, with TRBD1 as a possible D gene (5 bases). This CDR3 spans 16 amino acids. Germline CDR1 is SGDLS and CDR2 is YYNGEE. As DNA, the CDR3 is TGTGCCAGCAGCGTAGGGCAGGGCCCAACGAATGAAAAACTGTTTTTT. Its translation: CASSVGQGPTNEKLFF.